The table lists the clone carrying this T cell receptor beta chain with a few counts. Its antigen is unknown. The source of the sample is a study of vaccination and CD4 T cells after COVID-19. The CDR3 length is 10 residues. The V gene's germline CDR1 is LNHDA and CDR2 SQIVND (reference sequence). Unmatched junction bases numbered 4, after V lost 6 bases and J lost 12 bases. Cultured CD4+ T-cell DNA underwent Oncomine TCR Beta short-read sequencing. From the PCR reads, TCRdb called clonotypes with MiXCR, one entry per CDR3 protein. The sample yields more than 12,000 distinct CDR3 sequences, less than 30% seen once. Stated treatment: approximately 9-day PBMC culture with coronavirus spike peptide pools or control peptides (ViraFEST assay).

This clonotype was obtained from a human donor who received a COVID-19 vaccine. V gene TRBV19 combines with J gene TRBJ2-7; 8 bases agree with TRBD1. The source material was CD4+ T cells from blood, cultured in vitro, sampled before SARS-CoV-2 vaccination. The CDR3 region has the DNA TGTGCCAGTAGATGGACAGGGTTGTACTTC. Translated: CASRWTGLYF.